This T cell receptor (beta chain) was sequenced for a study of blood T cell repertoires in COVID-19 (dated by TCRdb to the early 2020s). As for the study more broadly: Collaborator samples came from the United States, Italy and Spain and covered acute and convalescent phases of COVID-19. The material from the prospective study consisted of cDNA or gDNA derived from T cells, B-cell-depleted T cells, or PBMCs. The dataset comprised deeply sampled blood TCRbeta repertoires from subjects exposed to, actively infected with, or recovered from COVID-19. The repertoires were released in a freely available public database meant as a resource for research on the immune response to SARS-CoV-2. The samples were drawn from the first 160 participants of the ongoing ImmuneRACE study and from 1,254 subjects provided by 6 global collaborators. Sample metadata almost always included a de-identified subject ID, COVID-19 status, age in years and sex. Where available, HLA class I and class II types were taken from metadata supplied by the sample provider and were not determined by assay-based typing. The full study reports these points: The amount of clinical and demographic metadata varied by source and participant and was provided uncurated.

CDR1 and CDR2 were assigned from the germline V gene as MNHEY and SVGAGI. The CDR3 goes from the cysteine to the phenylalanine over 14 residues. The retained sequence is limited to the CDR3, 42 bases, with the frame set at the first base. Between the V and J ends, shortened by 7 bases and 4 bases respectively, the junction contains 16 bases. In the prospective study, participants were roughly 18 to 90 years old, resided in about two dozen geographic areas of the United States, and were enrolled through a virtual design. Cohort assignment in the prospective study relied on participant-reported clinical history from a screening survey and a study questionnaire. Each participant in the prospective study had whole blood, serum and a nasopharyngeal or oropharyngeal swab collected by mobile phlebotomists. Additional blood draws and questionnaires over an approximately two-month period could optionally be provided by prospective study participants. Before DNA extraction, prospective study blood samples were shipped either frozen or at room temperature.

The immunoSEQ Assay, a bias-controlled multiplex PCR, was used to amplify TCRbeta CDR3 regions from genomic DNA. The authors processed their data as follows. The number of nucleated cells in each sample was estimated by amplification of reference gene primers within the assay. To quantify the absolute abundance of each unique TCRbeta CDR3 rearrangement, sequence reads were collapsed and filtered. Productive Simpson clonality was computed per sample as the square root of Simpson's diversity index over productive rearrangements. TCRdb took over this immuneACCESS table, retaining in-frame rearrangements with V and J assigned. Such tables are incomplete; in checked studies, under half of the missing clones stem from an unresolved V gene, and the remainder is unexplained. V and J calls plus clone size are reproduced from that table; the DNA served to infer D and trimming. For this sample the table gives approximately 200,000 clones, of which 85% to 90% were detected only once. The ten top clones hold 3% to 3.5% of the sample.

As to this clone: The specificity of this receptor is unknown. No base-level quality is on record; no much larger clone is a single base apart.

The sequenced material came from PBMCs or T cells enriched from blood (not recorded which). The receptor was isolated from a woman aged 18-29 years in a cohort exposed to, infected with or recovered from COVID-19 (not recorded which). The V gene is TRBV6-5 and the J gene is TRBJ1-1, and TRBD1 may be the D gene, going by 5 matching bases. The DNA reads TGTGCCAGCATTGCCTGGGCGGGGGGCACTGAAGCTTTCTTT. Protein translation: CASIAWAGGTEAFF.